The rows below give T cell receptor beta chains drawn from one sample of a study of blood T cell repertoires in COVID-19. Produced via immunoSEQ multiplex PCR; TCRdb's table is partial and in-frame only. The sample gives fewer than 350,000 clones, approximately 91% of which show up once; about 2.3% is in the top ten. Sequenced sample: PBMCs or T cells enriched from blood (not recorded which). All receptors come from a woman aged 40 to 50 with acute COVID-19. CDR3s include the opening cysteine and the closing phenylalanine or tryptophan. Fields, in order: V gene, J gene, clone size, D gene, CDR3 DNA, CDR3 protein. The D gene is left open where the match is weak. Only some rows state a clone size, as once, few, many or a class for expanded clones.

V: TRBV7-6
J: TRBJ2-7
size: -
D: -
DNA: TGTGCCAGCAGCTTACGATCGGGAAACTACGAGCAGTACTTC
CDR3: CASSLRSGNYEQYF

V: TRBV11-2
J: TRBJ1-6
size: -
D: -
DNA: TGTGCCAGCAGCTCCGGTAGGGAGGGGTCGGGCTCACCCCTCCACTTT
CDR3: CASSSGREGSGSPLHF

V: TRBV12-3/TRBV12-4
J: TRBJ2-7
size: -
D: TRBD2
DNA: TGTGCCAGCAGCTTAGGCGGGGGGGGCGAGCAGTACTTC
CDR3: CASSLGGGGEQYF

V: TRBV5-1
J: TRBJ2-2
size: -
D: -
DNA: TGCGCCAGCAGCGCACAGGGTGGTGACACCGGGGAGCTGTTTTTT
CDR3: CASSAQGGDTGELFF

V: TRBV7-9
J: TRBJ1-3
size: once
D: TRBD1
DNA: TGTGCCAGCCCTCTGGGACAGGGAAACACCATATATTTT
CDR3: CASPLGQGNTIYF

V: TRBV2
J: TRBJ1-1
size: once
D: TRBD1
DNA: TGTGCCAGCAGTCCGGGACAGGGACGGGGAAACACTGAAGCTTTCTTT
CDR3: CASSPGQGRGNTEAFF

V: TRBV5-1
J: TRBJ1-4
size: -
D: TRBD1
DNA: TGCGCCAGCAGCCCCGGGGGGACAGGACGTGGTGAAAAACTGTTTTTT
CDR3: CASSPGGTGRGEKLFF

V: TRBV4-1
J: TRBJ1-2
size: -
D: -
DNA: TGCGCCAGCAGCCAAGATTCAGAGGGCTATGGCTACACCTTC
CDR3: CASSQDSEGYGYTF

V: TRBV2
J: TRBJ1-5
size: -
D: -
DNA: TGTGCCAGCAGTGACGGCCCCGGACAGAATAGCAATCAGCCCCAGCATTTT
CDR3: CASSDGPGQNSNQPQHF

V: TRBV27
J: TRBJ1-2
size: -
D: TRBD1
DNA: TGTGCCAGCAGTACAAGACAGGGACCCCACCATGGCTACACCTTC
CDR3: CASSTRQGPHHGYTF

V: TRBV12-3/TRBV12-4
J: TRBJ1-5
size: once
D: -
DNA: TGTGCCAGCACCGGTAATAGCAATCAGCCCCAGCATTTT
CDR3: CASTGNSNQPQHF

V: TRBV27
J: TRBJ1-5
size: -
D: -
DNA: TGTGCCAGCAGGGAGCGAGGGCCCATTTATAGCAATCAGCCCCAGCATTTT
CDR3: CASRERGPIYSNQPQHF

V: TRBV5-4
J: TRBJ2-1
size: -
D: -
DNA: TGTGCCAGCAGCCTTACCTCAGGCAATGAGCAGTTCTTC
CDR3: CASSLTSGNEQFF

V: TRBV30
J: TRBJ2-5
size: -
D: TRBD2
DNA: TGTGCCTGGAGTGTTGGTCTAGCGGGTCTCTCCCAGGAGACCCAGTACTTC
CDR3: CAWSVGLAGLSQETQYF

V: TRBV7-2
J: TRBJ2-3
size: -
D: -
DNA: TGTGCCAGCAGCCCCCCGACAGGACGGGATACGCAGTATTTT
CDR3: CASSPPTGRDTQYF

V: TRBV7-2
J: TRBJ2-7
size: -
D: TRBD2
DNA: TGTGCCAGCAGCCCAGGACTAGCGGGAGGCTACGAGCAGTACTTC
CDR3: CASSPGLAGGYEQYF

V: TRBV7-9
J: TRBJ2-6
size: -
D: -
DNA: TGTGCCAGCAGCTTAGCAGGGGCTGGGGCCAACGTCCTGACTTTC
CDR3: CASSLAGAGANVLTF

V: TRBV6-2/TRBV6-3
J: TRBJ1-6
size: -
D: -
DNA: TGTGCCAGCAGTTACCAGGGCCGATCACCCCTCCACTTT
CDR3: CASSYQGRSPLHF

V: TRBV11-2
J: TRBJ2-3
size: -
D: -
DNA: TGTGCCAGCAGCGAAAAGCAATGGGGGAGGCCCGACACAGATACGCAGTATTTT
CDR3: CASSEKQWGRPDTDTQYF

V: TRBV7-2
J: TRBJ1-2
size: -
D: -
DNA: TGTGCCAGCAGCTTGATACAGGGTAGTTCAGGGGGCTACACCTTC
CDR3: CASSLIQGSSGGYTF

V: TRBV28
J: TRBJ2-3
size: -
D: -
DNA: TGTGCCAGCGCTCCGGGACTCCTTAAAGATACGCAGTATTTT
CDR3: CASAPGLLKDTQYF

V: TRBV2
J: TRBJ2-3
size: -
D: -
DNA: TGTGCCAGCAGCTCCGATGGAGGATCTAGCACAGATACGCAGTATTTT
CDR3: CASSSDGGSSTDTQYF

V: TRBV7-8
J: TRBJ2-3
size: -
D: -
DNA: TGTGCCAGCAGCCTTACCCAGCGGAGGAATTTT
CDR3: CASSLTQRRNF

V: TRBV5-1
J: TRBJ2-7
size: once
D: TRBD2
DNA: TGCGCCAGCAGCTTCGGGACTAGCGGCTACGAGCAGTACTTC
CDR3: CASSFGTSGYEQYF

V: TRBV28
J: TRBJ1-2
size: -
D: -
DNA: TGTGCCAGCAGTAGCCTTCGGGGGGGCTATGGCTACACCTTC
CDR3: CASSSLRGGYGYTF

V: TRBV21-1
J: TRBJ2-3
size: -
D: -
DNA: TGTGCCAGCAGCAATGGGCACGCTCCGTGCCCGCCGGGGACAGATACGCAGTATTTT
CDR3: CASSNGHAPCPPGTDTQYF

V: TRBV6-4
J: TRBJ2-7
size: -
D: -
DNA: TGTGCCAGCAGTGACGCGGACTCCTACGAGCAGTACTTC
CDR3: CASSDADSYEQYF

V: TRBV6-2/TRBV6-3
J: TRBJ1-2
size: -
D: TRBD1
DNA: TGTGCCAGCAGTTCCGGGACAGGGGCCTATGGCTACACCTTC
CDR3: CASSSGTGAYGYTF

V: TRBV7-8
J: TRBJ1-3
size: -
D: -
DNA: TGTGCCAGCAGCTTAGAGTCAGGCCGGTGGTCTGGAAACACCATATATTTT
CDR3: CASSLESGRWSGNTIYF

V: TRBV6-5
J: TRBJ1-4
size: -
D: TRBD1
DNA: TGTGCCACCAAGAAGACAGGGGTGGATATTGAAAAACTGTTTTTT
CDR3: CATKKTGVDIEKLFF

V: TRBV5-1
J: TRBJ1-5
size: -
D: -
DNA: TGCGCCAGCAGGCCGGGAGGGCCTCTGGAGCCCCAGCATTTT
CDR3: CASRPGGPLEPQHF

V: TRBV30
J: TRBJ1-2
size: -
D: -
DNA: TGCGCCAAGGCCCGGATGGGCGGCTACACCTTC
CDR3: CAKARMGGYTF

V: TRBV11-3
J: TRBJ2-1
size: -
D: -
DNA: TGTGCCAGCAGCCAGGACAGATACAATGAGCAGTTCTTC
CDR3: CASSQDRYNEQFF

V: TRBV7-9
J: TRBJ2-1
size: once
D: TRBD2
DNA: TGTGCCAGCAGCTTGCGGACTAGCGGGGCCTACAATGAGCAGTTCTTC
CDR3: CASSLRTSGAYNEQFF

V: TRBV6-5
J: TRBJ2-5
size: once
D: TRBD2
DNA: TGTGCCACCCGGGGGGGGAGTCGGCAAGAGACCCAGTACTTC
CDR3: CATRGGSRQETQYF

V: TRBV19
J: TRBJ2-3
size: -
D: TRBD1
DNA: TGTGCCAGTAGAAAGGGGACAGGGTACACAGATACGCAGTATTTT
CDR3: CASRKGTGYTDTQYF

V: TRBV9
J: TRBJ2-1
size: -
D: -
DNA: TGTGCCAGCAGCGGCGGAGGACTCCTCACCCCGTTCTTC
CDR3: CASSGGGLLTPFF

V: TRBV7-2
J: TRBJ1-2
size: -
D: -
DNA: TGTGCCAGCAGCGCCCGACAGGTCCTCTATGGCTACACCTTC
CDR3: CASSARQVLYGYTF

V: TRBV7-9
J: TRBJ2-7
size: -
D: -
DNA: TGTGCCAGCAGCCAACAGTACGAGCAGTACTTC
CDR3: CASSQQYEQYF

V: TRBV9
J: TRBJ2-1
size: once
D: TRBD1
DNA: TGTGCCAGCAGCGCCGGGACAGGGAAGAATGAGCAGTTCTTC
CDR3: CASSAGTGKNEQFF

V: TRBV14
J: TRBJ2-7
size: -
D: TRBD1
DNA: TGTGCCAGCAGCAAAGGACAGGCCTTTATTGTCGAGCAGTACTTC
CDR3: CASSKGQAFIVEQYF

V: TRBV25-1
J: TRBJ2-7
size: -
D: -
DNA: TGTGCCAGCAGTCTTGACACCTACGAGCAGTACTTC
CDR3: CASSLDTYEQYF

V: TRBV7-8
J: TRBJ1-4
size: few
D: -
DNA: TGTGCCAGCAGCTCTGGGTCAAGCGGCTTGTACGAAAAACTGTTTTTT
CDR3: CASSSGSSGLYEKLFF

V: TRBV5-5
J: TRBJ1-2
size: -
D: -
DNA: TGTGCCAGCAGCCAACAGGTTAACTATGGCTACACCTTC
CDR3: CASSQQVNYGYTF

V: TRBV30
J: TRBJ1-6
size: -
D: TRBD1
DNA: TGTGCCTGGACAAGGGACAGGGGGAATTCACCCCTCCACTTT
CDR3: CAWTRDRGNSPLHF

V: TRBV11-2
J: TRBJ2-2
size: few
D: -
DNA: TGTGCCAGCAGCTTGGGTGACTTGAACACCGGGGAGCTGTTTTTT
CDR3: CASSLGDLNTGELFF

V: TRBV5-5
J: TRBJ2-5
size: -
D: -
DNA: TGTGCCAGCAGCCGCCCCGGGGGTCAAGAGACCCAGTACTTC
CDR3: CASSRPGGQETQYF